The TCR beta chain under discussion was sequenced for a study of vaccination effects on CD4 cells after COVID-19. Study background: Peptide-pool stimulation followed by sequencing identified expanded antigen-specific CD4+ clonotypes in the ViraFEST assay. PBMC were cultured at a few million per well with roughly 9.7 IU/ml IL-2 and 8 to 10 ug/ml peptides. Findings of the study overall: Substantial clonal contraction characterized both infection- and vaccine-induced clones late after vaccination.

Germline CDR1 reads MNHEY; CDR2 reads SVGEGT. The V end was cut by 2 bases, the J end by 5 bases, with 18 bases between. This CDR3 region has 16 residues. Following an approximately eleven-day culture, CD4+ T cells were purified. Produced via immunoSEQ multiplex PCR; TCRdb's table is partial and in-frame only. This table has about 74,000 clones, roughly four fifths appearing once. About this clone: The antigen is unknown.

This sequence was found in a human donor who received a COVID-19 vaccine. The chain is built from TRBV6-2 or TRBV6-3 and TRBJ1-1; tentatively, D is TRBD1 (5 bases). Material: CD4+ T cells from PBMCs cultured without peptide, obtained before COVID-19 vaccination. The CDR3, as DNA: TGTGCCAGCAGTTACCCCCATCGGTGGGACGGGACTGAAGCTTTCTTT. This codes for CASSYPHRWDGTEAFF.